The T cell receptor (beta chain) described here comes from a study of breast tumors, draining lymph nodes, adjacent tissues. Each CDR3 protein is one row after TCRdb ran MiXCR on the multiplex PCR reads. The repertoire consists of thousands of distinct CDR3 sequences, with roughly two fifths occurring once and the leading ten covering 42%. This clonotype was counted ten times or more. The CDR3 has 13 amino acids. V dropped 5 bases and J dropped 7 bases, with 11 bases sitting between them. Germline values: CDR1 MNHNS, CDR2 SASEGT. The chain carries TRBV6-1 and TRBJ1-4; maybe TRBD1 (6 bases). The receptor comes from a female donor with breast cancer. Some clones in this sample may be carry-over from other donors' samples. Specimen: tumor-adjacent breast tissue. CDR3 in amino acids: CASSPTGGEKLFF. The CDR3 nucleotides are TGTGCCAGCAGTCCGACAGGAGGTGAAAAACTGTTTTTT.